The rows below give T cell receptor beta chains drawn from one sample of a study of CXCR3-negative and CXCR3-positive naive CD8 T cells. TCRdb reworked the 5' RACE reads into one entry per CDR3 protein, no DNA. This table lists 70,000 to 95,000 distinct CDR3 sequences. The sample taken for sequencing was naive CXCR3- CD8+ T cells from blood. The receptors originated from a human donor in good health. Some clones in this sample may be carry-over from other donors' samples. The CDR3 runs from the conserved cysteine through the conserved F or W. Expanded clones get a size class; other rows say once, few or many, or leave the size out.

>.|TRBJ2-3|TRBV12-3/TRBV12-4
CASSFWWEGQGGDTQYF
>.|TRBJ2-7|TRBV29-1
CSVQDGSSYEQYF
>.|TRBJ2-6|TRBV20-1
CSASTSGISGANVLTF
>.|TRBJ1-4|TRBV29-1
CSVEWTGEEKLFF
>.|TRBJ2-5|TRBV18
CASSTLMTRREETQYF
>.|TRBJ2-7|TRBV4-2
CASSQVENSPYEQYF
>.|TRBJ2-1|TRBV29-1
CSVLSGRTNNEQFF
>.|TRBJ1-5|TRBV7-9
CASSLSRERDSYSNQPQHF
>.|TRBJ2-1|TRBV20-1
CSAKAHGEQFF
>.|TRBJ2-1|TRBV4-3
CASSPGQGHDEQFF
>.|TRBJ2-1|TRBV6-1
CASRPQGANEQFF
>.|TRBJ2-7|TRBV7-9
CASSSGQGAPEQYF
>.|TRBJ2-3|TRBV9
CASSARTGSTDTQYF
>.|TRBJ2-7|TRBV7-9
CASSSRTGNSYEQYF
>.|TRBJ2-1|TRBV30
CAWSTGNEQFF
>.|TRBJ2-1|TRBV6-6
CASSYSSPEVEQFF
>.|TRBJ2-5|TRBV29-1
CSVTRGIGPETQYF
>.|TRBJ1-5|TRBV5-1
CASSLDGSRDQPQHF
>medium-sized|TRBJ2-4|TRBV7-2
CASSSPGQPQNIQYF
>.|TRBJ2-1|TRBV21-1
CASSNTGVGRYFF